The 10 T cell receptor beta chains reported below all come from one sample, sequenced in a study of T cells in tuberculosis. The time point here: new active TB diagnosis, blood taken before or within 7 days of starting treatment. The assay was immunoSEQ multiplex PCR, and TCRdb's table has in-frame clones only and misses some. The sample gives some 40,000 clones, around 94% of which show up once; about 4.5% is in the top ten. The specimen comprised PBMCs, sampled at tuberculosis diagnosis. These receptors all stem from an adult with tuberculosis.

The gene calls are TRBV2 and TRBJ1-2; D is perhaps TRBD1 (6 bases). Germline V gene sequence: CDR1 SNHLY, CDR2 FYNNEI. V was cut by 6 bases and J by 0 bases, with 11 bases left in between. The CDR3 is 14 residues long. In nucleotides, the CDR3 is TGTGCCAGCAGCGCCAGGACAGCTAACTATGGCTACACCTTC. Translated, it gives CASSARTANYGYTF.

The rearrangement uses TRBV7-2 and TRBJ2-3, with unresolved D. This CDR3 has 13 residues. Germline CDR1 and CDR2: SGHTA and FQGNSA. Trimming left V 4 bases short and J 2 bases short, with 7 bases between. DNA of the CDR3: TGTGCCAGCAGCTCCAGACTCACAGATACGCAGTATTTT. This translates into CASSSRLTDTQYF.

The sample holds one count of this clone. DNA of the CDR3: TGTGCCAGCGGAGGGGACAGTCGGTCACCCCTCCACTTT. Amino acid sequence: CASGGDSRSPLHF. V is TRBV2 and J is TRBJ1-6; 7 nucleotides align to TRBD1. With V trimmed by 8 bases and J by 10 bases, 8 bases remained unmatched. Germline V gene data show CDR1 as SNHLY and CDR2 as FYNNEI. The CDR3 is 13 amino acids. Complete variable domain (other parts from reference TRBV2 and TRBJ1-6): EPEVTQTPSHQVTQMGQEVILRCVPISNHLYFYWYRQILGQKVEFLVSFYNNEISEKSEIFDDQFSVERPDGSNFTLKIRSTKLEDSAMYFCASGGDSRSPLHFGNGTRLTVT.

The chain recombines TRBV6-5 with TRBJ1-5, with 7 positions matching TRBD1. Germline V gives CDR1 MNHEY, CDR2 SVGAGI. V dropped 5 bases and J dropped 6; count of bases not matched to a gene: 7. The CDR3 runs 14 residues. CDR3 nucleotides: TGTGCCAGCAGTCCCGGCAGGGGGTTTCAGCCCCAGCATTTT. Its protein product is CASSPGRGFQPQHF.

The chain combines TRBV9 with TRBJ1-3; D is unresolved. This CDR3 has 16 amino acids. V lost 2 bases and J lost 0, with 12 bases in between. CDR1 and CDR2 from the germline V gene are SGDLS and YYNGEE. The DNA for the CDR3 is TGTGCCAGCAGCGTCGACACAAGGCTCTCTGGAAACACCATATATTTT. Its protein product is CASSVDTRLSGNTIYF.

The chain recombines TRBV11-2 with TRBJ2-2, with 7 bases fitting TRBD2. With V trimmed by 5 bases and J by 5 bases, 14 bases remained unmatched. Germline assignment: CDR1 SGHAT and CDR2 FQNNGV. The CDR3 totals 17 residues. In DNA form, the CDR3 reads TGTGCCAGCAGCCCGCGGGGTGCGGGCGGGAGAACCGGGGAGCTGTTTTTT. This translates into CASSPRGAGGRTGELFF. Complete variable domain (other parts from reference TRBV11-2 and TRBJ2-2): EAGVAQSPRYKIIEKRQSVAFWCNPISGHATLYWYQQILGQGPKLLIQFQNNGVVDDSQLPKDRFSAERLKGVDSTLKIQPAKLEDSAVYLCASSPRGAGGRTGELFFGEGSRLTVL.

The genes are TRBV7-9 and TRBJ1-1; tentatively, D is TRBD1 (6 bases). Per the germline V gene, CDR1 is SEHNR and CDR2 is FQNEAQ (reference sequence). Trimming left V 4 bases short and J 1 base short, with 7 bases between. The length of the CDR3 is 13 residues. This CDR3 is CASSSTGNTEAFF. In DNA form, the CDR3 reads TGTGCCAGCAGCTCGACAGGGAACACTGAAGCTTTCTTT.

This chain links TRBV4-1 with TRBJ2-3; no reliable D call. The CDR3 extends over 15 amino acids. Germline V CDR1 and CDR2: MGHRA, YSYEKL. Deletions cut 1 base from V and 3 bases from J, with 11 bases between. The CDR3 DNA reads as TGCGCCAGCAGCCAAGCCGAACGGCGGACAGATACGCAGTATTTT. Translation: CASSQAERRTDTQYF.

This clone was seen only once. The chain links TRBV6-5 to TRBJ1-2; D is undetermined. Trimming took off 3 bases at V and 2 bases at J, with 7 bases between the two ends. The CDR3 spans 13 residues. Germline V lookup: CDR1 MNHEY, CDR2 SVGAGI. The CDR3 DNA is TGTGCCAGCAGTTATAGCCAAAACTATGGCTACACCTTC. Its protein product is CASSYSQNYGYTF.

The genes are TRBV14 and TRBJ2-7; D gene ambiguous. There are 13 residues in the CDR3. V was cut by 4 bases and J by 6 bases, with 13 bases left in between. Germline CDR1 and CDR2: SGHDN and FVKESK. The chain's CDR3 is CASSPVRRSEQYF. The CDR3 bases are TGTGCCAGCAGCCCAGTCCGGAGATCCGAGCAGTACTTC.